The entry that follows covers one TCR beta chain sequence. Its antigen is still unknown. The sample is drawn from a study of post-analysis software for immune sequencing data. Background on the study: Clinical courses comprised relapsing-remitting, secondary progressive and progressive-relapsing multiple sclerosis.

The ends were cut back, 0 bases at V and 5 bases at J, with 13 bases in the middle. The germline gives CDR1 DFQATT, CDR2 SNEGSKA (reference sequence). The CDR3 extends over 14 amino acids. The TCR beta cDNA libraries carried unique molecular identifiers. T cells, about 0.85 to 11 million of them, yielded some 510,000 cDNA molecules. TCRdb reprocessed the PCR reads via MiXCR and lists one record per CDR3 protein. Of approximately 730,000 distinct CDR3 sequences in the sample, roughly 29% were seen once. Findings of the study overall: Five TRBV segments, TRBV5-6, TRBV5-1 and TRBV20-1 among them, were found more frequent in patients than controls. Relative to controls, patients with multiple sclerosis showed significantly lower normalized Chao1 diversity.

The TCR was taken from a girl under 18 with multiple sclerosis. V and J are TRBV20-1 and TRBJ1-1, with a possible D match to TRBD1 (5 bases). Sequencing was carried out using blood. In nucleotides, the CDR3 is TGCAGTGCTAGAGACAGGGAGGGAAGGACTGAAGCTTTCTTT. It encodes CSARDREGRTEAFF.